The 20 T cell receptor beta chains below were found in one sample sequenced in a study of T cells in Graves' hyperthyroidism and ophthalmopathy. Amplification targeted TCR beta CDR3 regions from RNA transcripts. The HTBI primer set served for first-round RT-PCR of the TCR CDR3. TCRdb analysed the multiplex PCR reads with MiXCR anew, one entry per CDR3 protein. The top ten clones hold 5% to 7% of a sample with a few hundred thousand distinct CDR3 sequences, about 15% of them seen once. The sample consisted of blood. These receptors were obtained from a woman in her thirties with Graves' hyperthyroidism that later progressed to Graves' ophthalmopathy.

Only a few counts were recorded for this clonotype. The V and J genes are TRBV6-1 and TRBJ2-5; D not resolved. The CDR3 is 12 residues long. Trimming stripped 8 bases from V and 5 bases from J, with 12 bases between. The V gene's germline CDR1 is MNHNS and CDR2 SASEGT. CDR3 in amino acids: CASGVARETQYF. The DNA of the CDR3 is TGTGCCAGCGGCGTGGCTCGGGAGACCCAGTACTTC.

In this sample, this clonotype turned up a few times. The gene calls are TRBV10-3 and TRBJ2-7; D gene uncertain. This CDR3 has 12 amino acids. V was cut by 8 bases and J by 5 bases, with 13 bases left in between. Germline V lookup: CDR1 ENHRY, CDR2 SYGVKD. CDR3 region: CAISQDLNEQYF. DNA for the CDR3: TGTGCCATCTCGCAGGATCTGAACGAGCAGTACTTC.

J is TRBJ1-3 and V is TRBV28; possible D gene TRBD1, 6 bases. CDR1 and CDR2 (germline): MDHEN, SYDVKM. V was clipped by 3 bases and J by 7 bases, with 7 bases between them. CDR3 length: 12 amino acids. CDR3 DNA sequence: TGTGCCAGCAGTTTTAGGGGGAACACCATATATTTT. It yields the protein CASSFRGNTIYF.

Ten or more counts support this clonotype. The chain carries TRBV12-3 or TRBV12-4 and TRBJ2-1, with 12 bases matching TRBD1. The junction had 6 bases not matched to a gene; V was cut back by 4 bases and J by 8 bases. This CDR3 has 15 residues. In DNA form, the CDR3 reads TGTGCCAGCAGTTCAACGGGACAGGGGGCTTATGAGCAGTTCTTC. Protein product: CASSSTGQGAYEQFF.

At least ten counts were recorded for this clonotype. This sequence joins TRBV11-2 and TRBJ2-7; the match to TRBD2 covers 11 bases. The CDR3 has 15 residues. The germline CDR1 and CDR2 sequences are SGHAT and FQNNGV. V dropped 4 bases and J dropped 0; count of bases not matched to a gene: 2. Written as DNA, the CDR3 is TGTGCCAGCAGCTCAGGGACTAGCGGCTCCTACGAGCAGTACTTC. It translates to CASSSGTSGSYEQYF. The variable domain in full, completed from reference TRBV11-2 and TRBJ2-7, reads EAGVAQSPRYKIIEKRQSVAFWCNPISGHATLYWYQQILGQGPKLLIQFQNNGVVDDSQLPKDRFSAERLKGVDSTLKIQPAKLEDSAVYLCASSSGTSGSYEQYFGPGTRLTVT.

The sample holds many counts of this clonotype. CDR3 in DNA: TGTGCCAGCAGATTCGCAGGGGAATCTGGCTACACCTTC. Encoded protein: CASRFAGESGYTF. The chain uses TRBV27 and TRBJ1-2, with a tentative D call TRBD1 (6 bases). The length of the CDR3 is 13 residues. Trimming removed 6 bases from V and 7 bases from J, with 15 bases in between. In germline, CDR1 is MNHEY, CDR2 SMNVEV (reference sequence).

The sample holds many counts of this clonotype. The chain uses TRBV2 and TRBJ1-1; perhaps TRBD1 as D (6 bases). Germline-derived CDR1 and CDR2 are SNHLY and FYNNEI. The CDR3 runs to 17 residues. V was cut by 3 bases and J by 1 base, with 18 bases left in between. CDR3 in DNA: TGTGCCAGCAGTGACTTCAGGGGTCGCTCAACGAACACTGAAGCTTTCTTT. It encodes CASSDFRGRSTNTEAFF.

There are a few counts of this clonotype. This sequence joins TRBV28 and TRBJ2-7; D gene unclear. The germline V and J ends were trimmed by 7 bases and 1 base, with 8 bases remaining between them. Germline assignment: CDR1 MDHEN and CDR2 SYDVKM. This CDR3 spans 12 amino acids. The CDR3 sequence is CASKGNSYEQYF. The CDR3 DNA sequence: TGTGCCAGCAAAGGGAATTCCTACGAGCAGTACTTC.

Worth noting for this clonotype: It may be a read error: a sequence one base away is much more abundant. The rearrangement uses TRBV28 and TRBJ2-7; D possibly uses TRBD1 or TRBD2 (5 bases each). This CDR3 spans 13 amino acids. In germline, CDR1 is MDHEN, CDR2 SYDVKM. CDR3 sequence (DNA): TGTGCCAGCAGTTGGGACGGCTCCCACGAGCAGTACTTC. As protein: CASSWDGSHEQYF.

Many counts were recorded for this clonotype. This sequence joins TRBV7-9 and TRBJ2-7; the match to TRBD2 covers 13 bases. CDR1 and CDR2 (germline): SEHNR, FQNEAQ (reference sequence). The V and J ends lost 2 bases and 5 bases, in that order; junction bases with no gene match: 6. There are 16 residues in the CDR3. This CDR3 is CASSLLGLAGAHEQYF. The CDR3 DNA reads TGTGCCAGCAGCTTACTAGGACTAGCGGGAGCCCACGAGCAGTACTTC.

The rearrangement links TRBV5-6 to TRBJ2-5, with TRBD2 identical over 10 bases. CDR3 length equals 19 residues. J gave up 4 bases and V 4 bases, and 19 bases lay outside the gene matches. Germline V gives CDR1 SGHDT, CDR2 YYEEEE. The CDR3 DNA sequence: TGTGCCAGCAGCCCAGGGCTAGCGGGAGTTTTGTTTATAGGAGAGACCCAGTACTTC. It specifies CASSPGLAGVLFIGETQYF.

V is TRBV9 and J is TRBJ1-2, with 8 nucleotides matching TRBD1. The V segment lost 3 bases and the J segment 4 bases; nucleotides outside the gene matches: 2. The CDR3 has 13 amino acids. The germline V gene has CDR1 SGDLS and CDR2 YYNGEE. The CDR3 bases are TGTGCCAGCAGCGCGGACAGGGCCTATGGCTACACCTTC. Protein product: CASSADRAYGYTF.

This clonotype was picked up many times. The chain uses TRBV20-1 and TRBJ1-6; D gene uncertain. V was shortened by 0 bases and J by 1 base, with 4 bases between the two germline ends. The V gene's germline CDR1 is DFQATT and CDR2 SNEGSKA (reference sequence). CDR3 length equals 14 residues. CDR3 sequence: CSARDGSYNSPLHF. Here the CDR3 DNA reads TGCAGTGCTAGAGATGGGTCCTATAATTCACCCCTCCACTTT.

At least ten counts were recorded for this clonotype. V is TRBV12-3 or TRBV12-4 and J is TRBJ1-1; D is unresolved. The V and J ends lost 3 bases and 0 bases respectively, with 14 bases between them. This CDR3 is built from 16 residues. The CDR3 bases are TGTGCCAGCAGTTTGATAGGGCTACCGCTGAACACTGAAGCTTTCTTT. This translates into CASSLIGLPLNTEAFF.

This clonotype occurred once. The DNA for the CDR3 is TGTGCCAGCAGCAATGATTTGGGACTAGCGGAAGAGACCCAGTACTTC. This sequence encodes CASSNDLGLAEETQYF. The rearrangement joins TRBV7-2 to TRBJ2-5; the match to TRBD2 covers 11 bases. Trimming cost V 5 bases and J 3 bases; bases outside gene matches: 8. There are 16 residues in the CDR3. Per germline, CDR1 SGHTA and CDR2 FQGNSA.

This chain connects TRBV10-3 to TRBJ2-2; D call uncertain. V lost 0 bases to trimming and J lost 1 base, with 0 bases between them. CDR1 ENHRY and CDR2 SYGVKD come from the germline V gene. The CDR3 totals 13 residues. The CDR3 DNA reads as TGTGCCATCAGTGAGTCGAACACCGGGGAGCTGTTTTTT. The encoded protein is CAISESNTGELFF.

CDR3 nucleotides: TGCAGCGTGCTACAGGGGCTCGAGCAGTACTTC. It is translated as CSVLQGLEQYF. V is TRBV29-1 and J is TRBJ2-7, with TRBD1 matching 7 bases. The germline V gene has CDR1 SQVTM and CDR2 ANQGSEA. V dropped 6 bases and J dropped 6; count of bases not matched to a gene: 5. The CDR3 totals 11 residues.

This clonotype has ten or more counts. The V and J genes are TRBV12-3 or TRBV12-4 and TRBJ2-5; 7 bases line up with TRBD2. CDR3 length: 14 amino acids. V lost 6 bases and J lost 4; bases outside the gene matches: 8. The CDR3 bases are TGTGCCAGCAGCCAGACCCGGGGGGTAGAGACCCAGTACTTC. It codes for CASSQTRGVETQYF.

This clonotype was detected only a few times. The V call is TRBV28, the J call TRBJ1-2, with D perhaps matching TRBD1 (6 bases). Trimming pared 6 bases from V and 0 bases from J, leaving 14 bases between. Per the germline V gene, CDR1 is MDHEN and CDR2 is SYDVKM. The CDR3 is 15 residues long. The CDR3 spells CASRQGTSANYGYTF. In DNA, the CDR3 is TGTGCCAGCAGGCAAGGGACATCGGCTAACTATGGCTACACCTTC.

This chain uses TRBV3-1 with TRBJ1-2; no definite D call. Germline assignment: CDR1 LGHDT and CDR2 YNNKEL (reference sequence). V was trimmed by 5 bases and J by 8 bases, leaving 12 bases between them. This CDR3 comprises 12 residues. The CDR3 region is CASSLKRNGYTF. The CDR3 nucleotides are TGTGCCAGCAGCTTAAAGAGGAACGGCTACACCTTC.